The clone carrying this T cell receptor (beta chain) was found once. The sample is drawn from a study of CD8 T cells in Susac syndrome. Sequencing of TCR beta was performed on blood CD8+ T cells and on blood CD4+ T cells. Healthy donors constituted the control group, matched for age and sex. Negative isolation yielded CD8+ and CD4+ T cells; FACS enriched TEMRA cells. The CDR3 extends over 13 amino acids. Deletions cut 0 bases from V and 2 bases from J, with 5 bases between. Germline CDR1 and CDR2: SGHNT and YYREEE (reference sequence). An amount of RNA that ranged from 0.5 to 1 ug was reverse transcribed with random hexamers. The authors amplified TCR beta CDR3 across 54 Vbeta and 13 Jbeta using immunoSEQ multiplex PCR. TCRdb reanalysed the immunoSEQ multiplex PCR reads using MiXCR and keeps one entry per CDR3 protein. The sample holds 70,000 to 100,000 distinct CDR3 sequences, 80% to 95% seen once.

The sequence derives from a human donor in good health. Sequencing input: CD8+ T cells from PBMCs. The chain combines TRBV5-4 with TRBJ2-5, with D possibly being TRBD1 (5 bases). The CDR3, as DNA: TGTGCCAGCAGCTTGGAGGGGCAAGAGACCCAGTACTTC. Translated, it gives CASSLEGQETQYF.